The 30 T cell receptor beta chains below all came from one sample that was sequenced in a study of cytomegalovirus exposure and HLA in healthy donors. It was with 60 Vbeta and 13 Jbeta primers that the PCR ran. Sequencing was performed with immunoSEQ multiplex PCR; in TCRdb, only in-frame clones are kept and a portion is missing. This sample's table has around 80,000 clones. Sample: PBMCs. These receptor sequences come from a boy aged 10-17 years in good health and CMV-seronegative.

The chain combines TRBV14 with TRBJ2-7; perhaps TRBD2 as D (5 bases). V lost 4 bases and J lost 2, with 18 bases in between. The CDR3 totals 16 residues. Germline loops: CDR1 SGHDN, CDR2 FVKESK. CDR3 nucleotides: TGTGCCAGCAGCCTAGGACTTCCCGGGTGGGCCTACGAGCAGTACTTC. This gives the protein CASSLGLPGWAYEQYF.

This CDR3 is CASSLGKRGYTF. CDR3 DNA sequence: TGCGCCAGCAGCTTGGGGAAGCGAGGCTACACCTTC. The rearrangement uses TRBV5-1 and TRBJ1-2, with unresolved D. CDR3 size: 12 residues. V was trimmed by 0 bases and J by 8 bases, leaving 8 bases between them. Germline V gene lookup returns CDR1 SGHRS and CDR2 YFSETQ.

This sequence joins TRBV4-1 and TRBJ1-2, with 11 bases aligning to TRBD1. Germline V gene sequence: CDR1 MGHRA, CDR2 YSYEKL. V shed 1 base and J 3 bases; nucleotides not matched to a gene: 16. The CDR3 is 20 amino acids. DNA for the CDR3: TGCGCCAGCAGCCAAGGCGTCGACACCGGACAGGGGGCGGTGGACTATGGCTACACCTTC. Its translation is CASSQGVDTGQGAVDYGYTF.

The chain joins TRBV9 to TRBJ1-3; 9 nucleotides line up with TRBD1. Per germline, CDR1 SGDLS and CDR2 YYNGEE. Trimming took 3 bases from V and 7 from J; bases not matched to a gene: 8. There are 15 residues in the CDR3. The DNA of the CDR3 is TGTGCCAGCAGCGGAGGGGACAGGGTATTTAACACCATATATTTT. Its protein product is CASSGGDRVFNTIYF. Variable domain in full (rest from reference TRBV9 and TRBJ1-3): DSGVTQTPKHLITATGQRVTLRCSPRSGDLSVYWYQQSLDQGLQFLIQYYNGEERAKGNILERFSAQQFPDLHSELNLSSLELGDSALYFCASSGGDRVFNTIYFGEGSWLTVV.

The chain links TRBV7-6 to TRBJ2-7, with 12 bases lining up with TRBD1. The CDR3 has 16 amino acids. Germline assignment: CDR1 SGHVS and CDR2 FNYEAQ. J lost 3 bases, V lost 5 bases, and 8 bases had no gene match. CDR3 amino acids: CASSPSRDRGLYEQYF. CDR3 bases: TGTGCCAGCAGCCCGTCCCGGGACAGGGGGCTCTACGAGCAGTACTTC.

The gene calls are TRBV10-1 and TRBJ2-7; tentative D call: TRBD2 (6 bases). Per germline, CDR1 WNHNN and CDR2 SYGVQD (reference sequence). The CDR3 runs to 14 residues. The germline V and J ends were trimmed by 3 bases and 6 bases, with 15 bases remaining between them. The CDR3, as DNA: TGCGCCAGCAGTGAACAACGGACCGGGGGCGAGCAGTACTTC. Amino acid sequence: CASSEQRTGGEQYF.

CDR3 sequence reads: CAWSHSGGSDTQYF. In DNA, the CDR3 is TGTGCCTGGAGTCATAGCGGGGGTTCAGATACGCAGTATTTT. The J gene is TRBJ2-3, the V gene TRBV30; TRBD2 aligns across 9 bases. Losses at the gene ends were 2 bases for V and 4 bases for J; bases not matched to a gene: 4. The germline CDR1 and CDR2 sequences are GTSNPN and SVGIG (reference sequence). The CDR3 totals 14 residues.

On this clone: Sequence at one end of the junction differs from germline and may be a read error. The sample carries other DNA sequences with the same CDR3. The rearrangement uses TRBV7-9 and TRBJ1-6; TRBD1 agrees at 7 bases. Germline V CDR1 and CDR2: SEHNR, FQNEAQ (reference sequence). The CDR3 is 17 amino acids. The CDR3: CASSPLKQGKLSSPLHF. The CDR3 DNA sequence: TGTGCCAGCAGCCCACTAAAACAGGGGAAACTAAGTTCACCCCTACACTTT.

V and J are TRBV9 and TRBJ1-1, with D possibly TRBD1 on 5 matching bases. The germline V gene encodes CDR1 SGDLS and CDR2 YYNGEE. CDR3 size: 13 residues. Between the trimmed V and J ends, which lost 0 bases and 3 bases, there was a span of 6 bases. CDR3 residues: CASSVGQYTEAFF. In DNA, the CDR3 is TGTGCCAGCAGCGTAGGACAGTACACTGAAGCTTTCTTT. Complete variable domain (other parts from reference TRBV9 and TRBJ1-1): DSGVTQTPKHLITATGQRVTLRCSPRSGDLSVYWYQQSLDQGLQFLIQYYNGEERAKGNILERFSAQQFPDLHSELNLSSLELGDSALYFCASSVGQYTEAFFGQGTRLTVV.

This CDR3 is CASSSSMSGNTIYF. The CDR3, as DNA: TGTGCCAGCAGCTCCAGTATGTCTGGAAACACCATATATTTT. The chain couples TRBV11-2 to TRBJ1-3; D unclear. The CDR3 consists of 14 residues. The V gene's germline CDR1 is SGHAT and CDR2 FQNNGV. Trimming pared 4 bases from V and 1 base from J, leaving 8 bases between.

This chain joins TRBV10-3 and TRBJ1-1; 7 bases fit TRBD1. CDR1 is ENHRY, CDR2 SYGVKD, per germline. The CDR3 runs to 14 residues. The ends lost 11 bases at V and 4 bases at J; junction bases unmatched: 13. The CDR3: CAVGDRDSFTEAFF. The CDR3 DNA reads TGTGCCGTAGGGGACCGGGACAGTTTCACTGAAGCTTTCTTT.

The CDR3 nucleotides read TGCGCCAGCAGCTTCCCTAGCGGGGACACAGATACGCAGTATTTT. The encoded protein is CASSFPSGDTDTQYF. The V and J genes are TRBV5-1 and TRBJ2-3; 9 bases map to TRBD2. The germline V gene has CDR1 SGHRS and CDR2 YFSETQ. The trim removed 2 bases at V and 2 bases at J, leaving 3 bases unmatched. The CDR3 runs to 15 residues.

The chain carries TRBV30 and TRBJ1-2; tentatively, D is TRBD1 (5 bases). Trimming removed 3 bases at V and 5 bases at J, with 16 bases between. Germline V gene data show CDR1 as GTSNPN and CDR2 as SVGIG (reference sequence). This CDR3 has 14 amino acids. Written as DNA, the CDR3 is TGTGCCTGGAGATCCTTAGTGGGGCTTTATGGCTACACCTTC. Translated: CAWRSLVGLYGYTF.

The genes are TRBV7-9 and TRBJ1-6; perhaps TRBD1 as D (6 bases). The length of the CDR3 is 15 residues. From germline, CDR1 is SEHNR and CDR2 FQNEAQ (reference sequence). Between the trimmed V and J ends, which lost 5 bases and 4 bases, there was a span of 12 bases. CDR3 loop: CASSRETGYNSPLHF. Written as DNA, the CDR3 is TGTGCCAGCAGCCGAGAGACAGGTTATAATTCACCCCTCCACTTT.

This chain connects TRBV4-1 to TRBJ1-1; 8 bases map to TRBD1. V lost 4 bases and J lost 6; bases outside the gene matches: 7. Germline V lookup: CDR1 MGHRA, CDR2 YSYEKL. The CDR3 covers 14 residues. In nucleotides, the CDR3 is TGCGCCAGCAGCCCGGGACAGGACCTGTCTGAAGCTTTCTTT. It yields the protein CASSPGQDLSEAFF.

This chain uses TRBV29-1 with TRBJ2-5; weak D call: TRBD2 (5 bases). The length of the CDR3 is 12 residues. Germline values: CDR1 SQVTM, CDR2 ANQGSEA. V lost 6 bases, J lost 0 bases, and 8 bases lay in between. The CDR3 region has the DNA TGCAGCGTCCGGACTGACCAAGAGACCCAGTACTTC. It specifies CSVRTDQETQYF.

The chain links TRBV4-1 to TRBJ1-1; 8 bases map to TRBD1. Germline V lookup: CDR1 MGHRA, CDR2 YSYEKL. The CDR3 extends over 15 amino acids. V lost 3 bases and J lost 0; bases outside the gene matches: 3. CDR3: CASSQGQEMNTEAFF. The DNA of the CDR3 is TGCGCCAGCAGCCAGGGACAGGAGATGAACACTGAAGCTTTCTTT.

The chain recombines TRBV19 with TRBJ2-2; weak D call: TRBD2 (6 bases). CDR3 length equals 16 residues. The V end lost 6 bases, the J end lost 4 bases, and 18 bases lay between the germline ends. CDR1 LNHDA and CDR2 SQIVND come from the germline V gene (reference sequence). For the CDR3, the DNA is TGTGCCAGTAGGGTCTTTGAGGGAGGAGGCACCGGGGAGCTGTTTTTT. Amino acid sequence: CASRVFEGGGTGELFF.

V gene TRBV7-2 combines with J gene TRBJ2-7, with TRBD2 matching 9 bases. V shed 10 bases, J shed 4 bases, and the junction held 8 bases outside the gene matches. Germline CDR1 is SGHTA and CDR2 is FQGNSA. This CDR3 is 13 amino acids long. CDR3 nucleotides: TGTGCCACACGGCGGGAGGGCCAGTACGAGCAGTACTTC. Its protein product is CATRREGQYEQYF.

The chain uses TRBV2 and TRBJ1-2; 10 nucleotides match TRBD1. The CDR3 covers 13 residues. The germline gives CDR1 SNHLY, CDR2 FYNNEI. The V and J ends lost 7 bases and 6 bases, in that order; junction bases with no gene match: 5. CDR3 residues: CASTGQGFNGYTF. In nucleotides, the CDR3 is TGTGCCAGCACGGGACAGGGGTTTAATGGCTACACCTTC.

The chain combines TRBV13 with TRBJ2-3; 12 positions match TRBD2. J was trimmed by 0 bases and V by 0 bases; bases with no gene match: 4. CDR1 is PRHDT and CDR2 is FYEKMQ in the germline V gene (reference sequence). This CDR3 spans 18 amino acids. CDR3 DNA sequence: TGTGCCAGCAGCTTAGGCACTAGCGGGGGGCCTAGCACAGATACGCAGTATTTT. It is translated as CASSLGTSGGPSTDTQYF.

Of note for this clone: Other DNA sequences of this sample code for an identical CDR3. The rearrangement links TRBV19 to TRBJ1-1; maybe TRBD1 (5 bases). Between the trimmed V and J ends, which lost 0 bases and 0 bases, there was a span of 8 bases. CDR3 size: 15 residues. CDR1 is LNHDA and CDR2 is SQIVND in the germline V gene (reference sequence). The CDR3 DNA is TGTGCCAGTAGTATAGATCCAGGGATGAACACTGAAGCTTTCTTT. It yields the protein CASSIDPGMNTEAFF.

The CDR3 nucleotides read TGTGCCAGCAGAAACAGACTAGCGGGGGCCCACGAGCAGTACTTC. Protein product: CASRNRLAGAHEQYF. The rearrangement joins TRBV6-5 to TRBJ2-7, with 12 bases aligning to TRBD2. The CDR3 totals 15 residues. Trimming cost V 6 bases and J 5 bases; bases outside gene matches: 8. From germline, CDR1 is MNHEY and CDR2 SVGAGI.

The chain recombines TRBV11-1 with TRBJ1-2, with 7 bases fitting TRBD1. CDR1 and CDR2 from the germline V gene are SGHAT and FQDESV (reference sequence). The CDR3 is made up of 18 amino acids. Unmatched junction bases numbered 17, after V lost 3 bases and J lost 4 bases. The CDR3: CASSFLAEPIQGLYGYTF. CDR3 coding DNA: TGTGCCAGCAGCTTCCTCGCCGAACCGATACAGGGGCTCTATGGCTACACCTTC.

This chain connects TRBV6-5 to TRBJ1-1, with D perhaps matching TRBD1 (5 bases). The CDR3 is 12 residues long. V lost 8 bases to trimming and J lost 8 bases, with 15 bases between them. Per germline, CDR1 MNHEY and CDR2 SVGAGI. The CDR3 nucleotides are TGTGCCAGCGGCGCGGGGGGTAGGGAAGCTTTCTTT. Translation: CASGAGGREAFF.

Of note for this clone: The identical CDR3 is also encoded by other nucleotide sequences in the sample. V usage is TRBV30 and J usage is TRBJ1-6; 10 bases agree with TRBD1. Germline CDR1 reads GTSNPN; CDR2 reads SVGIG (reference sequence). CDR3 size: 15 residues. With 2 bases clipped from V and 7 bases from J, the junction kept 5 bases outside the gene matches. The CDR3 sequence is CAWSPDRGPNSPLHF. Here the CDR3 DNA reads TGTGCCTGGAGTCCCGACAGGGGGCCCAATTCACCCCTCCACTTT.

V and J are TRBV6-5 and TRBJ2-1; TRBD2 agrees at 9 bases. With 4 bases clipped from V and 8 bases from J, the junction kept 6 bases outside the gene matches. Germline CDR1 reads MNHEY; CDR2 reads SVGAGI. The CDR3 loop spans 14 amino acids. The CDR3 DNA reads as TGTGCCAGCAGTTTAGCGGGAGTGGGCGATGAGCAGTTCTTC. It encodes CASSLAGVGDEQFF.

The chain couples TRBV4-1 to TRBJ2-3, with 11 bases matching TRBD2. Germline V CDR1 and CDR2: MGHRA, YSYEKL. The CDR3 has 16 residues. The V gene end was trimmed by 2 bases and the J gene end by 3 bases; junction bases not matched to a gene: 4. The CDR3 nucleotides read TGCGCCAGCAGCCAATCATTAGCGGGAGGGACAGATACGCAGTATTTT. Translated, it gives CASSQSLAGGTDTQYF.

The chain couples TRBV4-1 to TRBJ1-1, with 8 bases fitting TRBD1. CDR1 is MGHRA, CDR2 YSYEKL, per germline. V shed 4 bases and J 0 bases; nucleotides not matched to a gene: 4. The CDR3 is 15 residues long. The CDR3 here is CASSPQTGVNTEAFF. CDR3 in DNA: TGCGCCAGCAGCCCCCAGACAGGGGTGAACACTGAAGCTTTCTTT.

This chain links TRBV30 with TRBJ2-7, with 9 bases matching TRBD1. Losses at the gene ends were 0 bases for V and 8 bases for J; bases not matched to a gene: 8. Germline-derived CDR1 and CDR2 are GTSNPN and SVGIG (reference sequence). CDR3 size: 14 residues. The CDR3 DNA reads TGTGCCTGGAGTGTAGGGGACAGGGTAGGGAAGCAGTACTTC. It codes for CAWSVGDRVGKQYF.